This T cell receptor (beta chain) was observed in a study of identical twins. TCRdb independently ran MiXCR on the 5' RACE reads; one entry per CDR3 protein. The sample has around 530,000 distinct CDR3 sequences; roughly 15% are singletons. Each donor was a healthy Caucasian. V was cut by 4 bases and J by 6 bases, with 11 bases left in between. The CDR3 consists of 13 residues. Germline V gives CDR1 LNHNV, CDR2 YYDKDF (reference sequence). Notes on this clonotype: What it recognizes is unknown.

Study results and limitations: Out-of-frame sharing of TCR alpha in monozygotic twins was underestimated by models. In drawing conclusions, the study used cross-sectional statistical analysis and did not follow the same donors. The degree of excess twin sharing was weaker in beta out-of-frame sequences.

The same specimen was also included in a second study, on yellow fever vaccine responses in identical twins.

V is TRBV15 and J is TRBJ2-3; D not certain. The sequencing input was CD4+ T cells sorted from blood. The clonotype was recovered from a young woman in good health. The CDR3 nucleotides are TGTGCCACCAGCACCTCCCCGGCGGATACGCAGTATTTT. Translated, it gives CATSTSPADTQYF.